This TCR beta chain was observed in a study of neurological immune-mediated disorders. Germline loops: CDR1 SGHRS, CDR2 YFSETQ. Trimming took 1 base from V and 2 from J, leaving 6 bases between them. This CDR3 spans 13 amino acids. MiXCR was run by TCRdb on the 5' RACE reads, yielding one entry per CDR3 protein. Altogether about 80,000 distinct CDR3 sequences are present, roughly 4.7% being singletons, with the ten largest covering 2.2%. This clonotype has a count of ten or more. The sample was PBMCs. The source of this sequence is a woman aged 25-40 years with multiple sclerosis. V gene TRBV5-1 combines with J gene TRBJ1-2; tentatively, D is TRBD1 (5 bases). The CDR3 DNA reads as TGCGCCAGCAGCTTGTCAGGGAACTATGGCTACACCTTC. Translation: CASSLSGNYGYTF.